Below, one T cell receptor (beta chain) is given with its context. Antigen specificity is unknown. In building TCR beta libraries, iRepertoire HTBI primers were used together with Arm-PCR of CDR3 regions. TCRdb re-derived calls from the multiplex PCR reads in MiXCR, one entry per CDR3 protein. The sample has a few hundred thousand distinct CDR3 sequences, about 19% seen once. This sample is drawn from a study of regulatory T cells in long-lasting Graves disease. Regarding the study as a whole: Newly diagnosed patients had higher TCR diversity than persistent Graves' patients did.

Time point in this sample: newly diagnosed GD, antithyroid drugs for less than 3 months. Scientists built the TCR library using RNA that was extracted from PBMCs. The CDR3 contains 17 residues. Trimming removed 5 bases from V and 0 bases from J; junction bases left unmatched: 9. The germline V gene encodes CDR1 LNHDA and CDR2 SQIVND (reference sequence). The sample also formed part of further work on T cells in Graves' hyperthyroidism and ophthalmopathy. As that report states: Patients were aged 18 to 65, had disease duration under 2 months, and had newly diagnosed hyperthyroidism.

V is TRBV19 and J is TRBJ2-4; the match to TRBD2 covers 8 bases. The sequencing here drew on peripheral blood mononuclear cells (PBMCs), taken at new diagnosis, from a patient treated with antithyroid drugs. The source of this sequence is a woman in her 30s with Graves disease. The CDR3 region has the DNA TGTGCCAGTAGTGCCACCGGGGGGGGCGTAGCCAAAAACATTCAGTACTTC. It is translated as CASSATGGGVAKNIQYF.